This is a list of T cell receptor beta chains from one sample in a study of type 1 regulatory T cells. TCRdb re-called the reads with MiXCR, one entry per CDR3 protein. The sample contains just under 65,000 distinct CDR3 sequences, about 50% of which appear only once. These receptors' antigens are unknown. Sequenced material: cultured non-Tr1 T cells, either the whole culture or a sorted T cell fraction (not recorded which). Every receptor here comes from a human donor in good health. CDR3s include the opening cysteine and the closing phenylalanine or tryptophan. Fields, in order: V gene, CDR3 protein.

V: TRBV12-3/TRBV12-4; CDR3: CASSPDTSNQPQHF
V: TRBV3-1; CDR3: CASSQASARDIGSGTQYF
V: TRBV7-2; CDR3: CASSLLGGAITDTQYF
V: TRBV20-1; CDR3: CSARTGGSANEQFF
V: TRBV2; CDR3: CASKEVGWGADNYGYTF
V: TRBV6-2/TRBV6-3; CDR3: CASSRRTGDGYTF
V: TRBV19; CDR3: CASSNRDRGYEQYF
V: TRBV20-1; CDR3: CSATGTSIYEQYF
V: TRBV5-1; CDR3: CASSLGEAGAGETQYF
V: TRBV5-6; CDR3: CASMTHGGANVLTF
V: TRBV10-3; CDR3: CAISETSHGGFF
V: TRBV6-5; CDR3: CASSRGGSSYNEQFF
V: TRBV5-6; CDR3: CASTRQGQAFF
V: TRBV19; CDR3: CASSIDGGPTDTQYF
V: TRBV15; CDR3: CATSREQGRSPLHF
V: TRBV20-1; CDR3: CSARGSSGDTDTQYF
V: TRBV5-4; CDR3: CASSSRGGTGTFTDTQYF
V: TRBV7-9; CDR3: CASSLITGAATIYF
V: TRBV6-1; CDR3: CASSGWGGQGARETQYF
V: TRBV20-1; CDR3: CSARAVENTDAFF
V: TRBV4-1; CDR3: CASRAEWGQNTEAFF
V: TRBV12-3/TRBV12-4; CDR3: CASSFAGEWTEAFF
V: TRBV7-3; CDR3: CASSLTSRTEAFF
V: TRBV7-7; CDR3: CASSPPWAHYGYTF
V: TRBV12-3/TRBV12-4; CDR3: CASRGPTDTQYF
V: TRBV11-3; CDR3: CASSSPYPGLAGEPTDTQYF
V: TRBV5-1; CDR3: CASGTGGASYHEQFF
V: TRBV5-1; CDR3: CASTLTGWETQYF
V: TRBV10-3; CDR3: CAIGEGQGKVDEQFF
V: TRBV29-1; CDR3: CSVVTDSTDTQYF
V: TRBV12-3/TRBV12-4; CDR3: CASSFSGTVGYTF
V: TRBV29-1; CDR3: CSVEVSSGNTIYF
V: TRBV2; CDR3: CASKRDSNQPQHF
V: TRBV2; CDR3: CASKGQVVNTEAFF
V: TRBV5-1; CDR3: CASSLDGANTEAFF
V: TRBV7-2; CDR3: CASSLGRSYGYTF
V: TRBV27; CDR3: CASSGQMNTEAFF
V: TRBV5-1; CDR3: CASSLAPGGGPTGETQYF
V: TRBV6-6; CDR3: CASSYWQGANTEAFF
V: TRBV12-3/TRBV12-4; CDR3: CASSHRDRGHQPQHF
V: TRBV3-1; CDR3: CASRRTGGGTKTQYF
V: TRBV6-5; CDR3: CASSYLGLAGGQFF
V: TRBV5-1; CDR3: CASSLNIRTAKNTEVFF
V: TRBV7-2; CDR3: CASSLSQRGNQPQHF
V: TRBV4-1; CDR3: CASSPGQGDEQFF